This is a list of T cell receptor beta chains from one sample in a study of OX40 agonist ivuxolimab in advanced cancers. Clones were read by immunoSEQ multiplex PCR, and TCRdb kept only the in-frame ones, dropping some. The sample includes over 70,000 clones, around nine tenths of them seen just once. Material: CD4+ or CD8+ T cells sorted from blood, obtained in a trial of the OX40 agonist ivuxolimab. The receptors derive from an adult with an advanced solid tumor such as melanoma, head and neck, liver or kidney cancer. Each CDR3 is given with its conserved first and last residue. The D gene is left open where the match is weak. Clone size is given for some rows only: seen once, a few or many times, or a class if the clone is expanded.

NA TRBJ2-3 TRBD2 TRBV9 CASGTGTSGGTDTQYF TGTGCCAGCGGTACCGGGACTAGCGGGGGCACAGATACGCAGTATTTT
NA TRBJ1-5 NA TRBV23-1 CASSQQVHNQPQHF TGCGCCAGCAGTCAACAGGTCCACAATCAGCCCCAGCATTTT
NA TRBJ1-2 NA TRBV29-1 CSVETYRRAAGYTF TGCAGCGTTGAAACGTACAGGAGGGCGGCTGGCTACACCTTC
NA TRBJ1-3 NA TRBV5-1 CASSLDGSPTNTIYF TGCGCCAGCAGCTTGGACGGCAGCCCCACGAACACCATATATTTT
NA TRBJ1-3 NA TRBV19 CASIRGGSGNTIYF TGTGCCAGTATCCGAGGGGGCTCTGGAAACACCATATATTTT
NA TRBJ2-7 NA TRBV7-8 CASSLAMGGVTGHPYEQYF TGTGCCAGCAGCTTAGCGATGGGGGGGGTGACAGGGCACCCCTACGAGCAGTACTTC
NA TRBJ2-4 TRBD2 TRBV9 CASSVDGLAGGPAKNIQYF TGTGCCAGCAGCGTAGACGGACTAGCGGGGGGGCCGGCCAAAAACATTCAGTACTTC
NA TRBJ2-5 NA TRBV2 CASSTNPRTGFEETQYF TGTGCCAGCAGCACAAACCCCCGGACCGGATTTGAAGAGACCCAGTACTTC
NA TRBJ1-5 TRBD1 TRBV5-4 CASSIGGQGVGQPQHF TGTGCCAGCAGCATCGGGGGACAGGGGGTAGGTCAGCCCCAGCATTTT
NA TRBJ1-2 NA TRBV4-2 CASSQAGDGYTF TGTGCCAGCAGCCAAGCAGGGGACGGCTACACCTTC
few TRBJ2-7 TRBD1 TRBV10-3 CAISGALQGEQYF TGTGCCATCAGTGGGGCCCTACAGGGGGAGCAGTACTTC
NA TRBJ2-3 TRBD1 TRBV30 CASGTDRGTDTQYF TGTGCCTCAGGGACAGACAGGGGGACAGATACGCAGTATTTT
NA TRBJ1-1 NA TRBV6-5 CATHRQLNTEAFF TGTGCCACCCACAGACAGCTGAACACTGAAGCTTTCTTT
NA TRBJ1-1 TRBD1 TRBV5-7 CASSWDRANTEAFF TGTGCCAGCAGCTGGGACAGAGCGAACACTGAAGCTTTCTTT
NA TRBJ1-1 NA TRBV29-1 CSAFRAGGTEAFF TGCAGCGCCTTTAGGGCCGGCGGCACTGAAGCTTTCTTT
once TRBJ1-5 NA TRBV5-8 CASSRRAGGVNQPQHF TGTGCCAGCAGCCGAAGGGCGGGGGGGGTCAATCAGCCCCAGCATTTT
NA TRBJ2-6 TRBD1 TRBV5-1 CASSFPQGAGANVLTF TGCGCCAGCAGCTTTCCTCAGGGGGCTGGGGCCAACGTCCTGACTTTC
NA TRBJ2-7 TRBD1 TRBV4-3 CASTHLVLGQGATYEQYF TGCGCCAGCACGCACCTTGTTTTGGGACAGGGGGCAACCTACGAGCAGTACTTC
few TRBJ2-6 NA TRBV6-1 CASSTTGANVLTF TGTGCCAGCAGTACCACTGGGGCCAACGTCCTGACTTTC
NA TRBJ1-4 TRBD1 TRBV19 CASTSRTGGNEKLFF TGTGCCAGTACCTCCCGGACAGGGGGAAATGAAAAACTGTTTTTT
NA TRBJ2-7 TRBD2 TRBV19 CASSIRASGGTYEQYF TGTGCCAGTAGTATAAGGGCTAGCGGGGGCACCTACGAGCAGTACTTC
NA TRBJ1-2 NA TRBV6-5 CASSSTPMLLRGYTF TGTGCCAGCAGTTCCACCCCTATGCTTCTCCGTGGCTACACCTTC
NA TRBJ1-2 NA TRBV6-5 CASSYGGQTIYGYTF TGTGCCAGCAGTTACGGGGGCCAGACGATTTATGGCTACACCTTC
NA TRBJ1-5 NA TRBV7-8 CASSLTAGSRNQPQHF TGTGCCAGCAGCTTAACGGCAGGAAGCCGCAATCAGCCCCAGCATTTT
few TRBJ2-6 NA TRBV15 CATSSEKLSYSGANVLTF TGTGCCACCAGCAGTGAAAAACTCAGCTATTCTGGGGCCAACGTCCTGACTTTC
NA TRBJ2-3 NA TRBV7-8 CASRGQIGTDTQYF TGTGCCAGTCGGGGACAAATAGGCACAGATACGCAGTATTTT
NA TRBJ2-7 NA TRBV27 CASSYKVGSPYEQYF TGTGCCAGCAGTTATAAAGTGGGCAGCCCATACGAGCAGTACTTC
NA TRBJ1-2 NA TRBV19 CASAGQLNYGYTF TGTGCCAGTGCCGGACAGCTTAACTATGGCTACACCTTC
NA TRBJ2-1 TRBD2 TRBV11-1 CASSLIPSGGRNEQFF TGTGCCAGCAGCTTAATTCCTAGCGGGGGGAGGAATGAGCAGTTCTTC
NA TRBJ1-6 TRBD1 TRBV19 CASSIRQGLNSPLHF TGTGCCAGTAGTATACGACAGGGCTTGAATTCACCCCTCCACTTT
NA TRBJ1-1 NA TRBV9 CASSASRGIDTEAFF TGTGCCAGCAGCGCTAGTCGGGGAATTGACACTGAAGCTTTCTTT
few TRBJ2-1 NA TRBV6-6 CASSLGGGGHNEQFF TGTGCCAGCAGTTTGGGAGGCGGGGGCCACAATGAGCAGTTCTTC